Described below is a single T cell receptor beta chain sequence and its context. Staining for CD45RO/CCR7/CD25/CD127/CD95/CD27 allowed sorting of CD4+ naive, central memory, regulatory and stem cell-like memory cells. This specimen comes from a study of beta chain features in type 1 diabetes. CDR3 length: 13 amino acids. After removal of 5 bases from V and 5 bases from J, the junction contained 5 bases not matched to a gene. CDR1 SQVTM and CDR2 ANQGSEA come from the germline V gene. Sequencing targeted expressed TCRB transcripts, as all isolated RNA had been reverse transcribed. Sequencing was performed with immunoSEQ multiplex PCR; in TCRdb, only in-frame clones are kept and a portion is missing. The sample shows about 900,000 clones, roughly 16% of them seen only once.

What was sequenced was naive CD4+ T cells from blood. The TCR was taken from a woman between 18 and 29 years old in good health. V usage is TRBV29-1 and J usage is TRBJ2-7; TRBD2 aligns across 11 bases. This CDR3 reads CSVRVTSGDEQYF. The CDR3 nucleotides read TGCAGCGTTCGGGTGACTAGCGGGGACGAGCAGTACTTC.